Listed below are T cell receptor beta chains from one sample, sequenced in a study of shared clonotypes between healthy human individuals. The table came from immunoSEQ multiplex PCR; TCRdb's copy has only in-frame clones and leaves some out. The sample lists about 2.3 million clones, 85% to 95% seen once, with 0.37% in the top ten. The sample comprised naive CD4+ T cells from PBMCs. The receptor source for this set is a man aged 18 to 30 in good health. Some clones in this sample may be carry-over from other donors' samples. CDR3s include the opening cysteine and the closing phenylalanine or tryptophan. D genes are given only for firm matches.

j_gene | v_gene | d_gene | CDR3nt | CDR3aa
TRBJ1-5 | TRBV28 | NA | TGTGCCAGCAACAACTGGGGGGTCAGGATTAAATATCAGCCCCAGCATTTT | CASNNWGVRIKYQPQHF
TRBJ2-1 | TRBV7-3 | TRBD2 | TGTGCCAGCAGCTTAACGTCGGTCGGGAGGGAGAATGAGCAGTTCTTC | CASSLTSVGRENEQFF
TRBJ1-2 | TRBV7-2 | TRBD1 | TGTGCCAGCAGCCCCAACCGGGACAGAGTTGGTGGCTACACCTTC | CASSPNRDRVGGYTF
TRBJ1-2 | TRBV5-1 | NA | TGCGCCAGCAGCTTGGAGATCCCGGGTGGCTACACCTTC | CASSLEIPGGYTF
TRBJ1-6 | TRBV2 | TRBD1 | TGTGCCAGCAGTGAAGCGCGGACAGGGAGTTTAAATTCACCCCTCCACTTT | CASSEARTGSLNSPLHF
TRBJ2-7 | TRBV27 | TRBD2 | TGTGCCAGCAGTATCGGATTGGGGCGGGAGACCTACGAGCAGTACTTC | CASSIGLGRETYEQYF
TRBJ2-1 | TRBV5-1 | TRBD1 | TGCGCCAGCAGCCAGCAACAGGGGGAATACAATGAGCAGTTCTTC | CASSQQQGEYNEQFF
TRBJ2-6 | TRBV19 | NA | TGTGCCAGTACCTACGGAACAGGCTCTGGGGCCAACGTCCTGACTTTC | CASTYGTGSGANVLTF
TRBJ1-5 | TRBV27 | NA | TGTGCCAGCAGTTTTATAGGTCAGCCCCAGCATTTT | CASSFIGQPQHF
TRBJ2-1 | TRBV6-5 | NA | TGTGCCAGCAGTTATAGTAGGGTTAGTTCCTACAATGAGCAGTTCTTC | CASSYSRVSSYNEQFF
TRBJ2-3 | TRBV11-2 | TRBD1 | TGTGCCAGCAGCCCAAAGGGACAGAGCACAGATACGCAGTATTTT | CASSPKGQSTDTQYF
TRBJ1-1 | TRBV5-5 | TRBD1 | TGTGCCAGCAGTCCTCAAGGGGGCTGGAACACTGAAGCTTTCTTT | CASSPQGGWNTEAFF